This T cell receptor (beta chain) was sequenced during a study of cytomegalovirus exposure and HLA in healthy donors. Points from the study as a whole: Many donors carried some public TCRs, although rarity characterized most TCR sequences. Productive rates of about 87% or about 30% were seen for most TCR beta V segments in an earlier analysis.

Germline lookup yields CDR1 MNHEY and CDR2 SMNVEV (reference sequence). This CDR3 spans 13 amino acids. Primers: 60 Vbeta forward and 13 Jbeta reverse. The repertoire was sequenced with immunoSEQ multiplex PCR; TCRdb's copy has only in-frame clones and lacks some. The sample consists of around 150,000 clones, 60% to 85% of them appearing once. For this clone: Its antigen remains unidentified. Sequence at one end of the junction differs from germline and may be a read error. Other nucleotide sequences from this sample produce the same CDR3.

The V call is TRBV27, the J call TRBJ2-7; 7 positions match TRBD1. Sequencing was carried out using PBMCs. This TCR was sampled from a woman between 50 and 59 years old in good health and CMV-seropositive. CDR3 nucleotides: TGTGCCAGCAGTTTCTCCGACAGGGACGAGCAATACTTC. This sequence encodes CASSFSDRDEQYF.